These T cell receptor beta chains were read from a single sample in a study of OX40 agonist ivuxolimab in advanced cancers. Only in-frame clones appear in the TCRdb table, and some are missing; sequencing was by immunoSEQ multiplex PCR. The sample has 82,000 or so clones; around 83% are singletons. The source was CD4+ or CD8+ T cells sorted from blood, collected in a trial of the OX40 agonist ivuxolimab. The receptors stem from an adult with an advanced solid tumor such as melanoma, head and neck, liver or kidney cancer. CDR3s leave out the opening cysteine and the closing phenylalanine or tryptophan.

TRBV6-5	TRBJ2-1	ASHRGSTYNEQF
TRBV4-1	TRBJ1-4	ASSQGPINEKLF
TRBV7-2	TRBJ2-3	ASSLAPAGADTQY
TRBV4-2	TRBJ2-7	ASSQKLDTSSYEQY
TRBV5-6	TRBJ2-1	ASSSTGRDEQF
TRBV6-1	TRBJ1-5	ASSDLAGGGQPQH
TRBV18	TRBJ1-2	ASSGGTTTGGYT
TRBV18	.	ASSLFPEITLEQY
TRBV7-6	TRBJ2-1	ASSFRVRDEQF
TRBV2	TRBJ2-1	ASTQEGGAYNEQF
TRBV20-1	TRBJ1-2	SAQGTYGYT
TRBV19	TRBJ1-5	ATNRGGSNQPQH
TRBV28	TRBJ2-7	ASSPSLGTGNEQY
TRBV28	TRBJ1-2	VTEASYGYT
TRBV19	TRBJ2-7	SSSTRHRSEQY
TRBV6-6	TRBJ2-5	ASSYTRAQETQY
TRBV28	TRBJ2-3	ASSPGTRTGWTDTQY
TRBV2	.	ASSRTVTYEQY
TRBV27	TRBJ2-3	ASRMLAGGSDTQY
TRBV28	TRBJ2-1	ASSPSDRGPYNEQF